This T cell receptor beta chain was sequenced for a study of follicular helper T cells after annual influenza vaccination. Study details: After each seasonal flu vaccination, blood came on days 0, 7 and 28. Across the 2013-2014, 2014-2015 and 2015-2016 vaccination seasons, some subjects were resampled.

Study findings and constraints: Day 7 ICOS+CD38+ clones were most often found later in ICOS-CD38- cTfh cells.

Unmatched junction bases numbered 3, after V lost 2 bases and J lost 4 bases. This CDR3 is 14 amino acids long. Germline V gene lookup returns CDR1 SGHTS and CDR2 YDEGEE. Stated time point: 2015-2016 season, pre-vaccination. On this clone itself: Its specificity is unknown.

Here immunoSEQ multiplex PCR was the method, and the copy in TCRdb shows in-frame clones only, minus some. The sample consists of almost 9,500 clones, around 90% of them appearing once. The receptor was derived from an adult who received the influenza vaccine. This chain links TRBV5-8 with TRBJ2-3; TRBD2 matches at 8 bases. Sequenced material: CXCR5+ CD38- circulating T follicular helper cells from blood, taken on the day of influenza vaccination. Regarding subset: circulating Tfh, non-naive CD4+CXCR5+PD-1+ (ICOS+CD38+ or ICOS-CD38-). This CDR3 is CASSFPAGADTQYF. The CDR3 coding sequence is TGTGCCAGCAGCTTTCCAGCGGGAGCAGATACGCAGTATTTT.